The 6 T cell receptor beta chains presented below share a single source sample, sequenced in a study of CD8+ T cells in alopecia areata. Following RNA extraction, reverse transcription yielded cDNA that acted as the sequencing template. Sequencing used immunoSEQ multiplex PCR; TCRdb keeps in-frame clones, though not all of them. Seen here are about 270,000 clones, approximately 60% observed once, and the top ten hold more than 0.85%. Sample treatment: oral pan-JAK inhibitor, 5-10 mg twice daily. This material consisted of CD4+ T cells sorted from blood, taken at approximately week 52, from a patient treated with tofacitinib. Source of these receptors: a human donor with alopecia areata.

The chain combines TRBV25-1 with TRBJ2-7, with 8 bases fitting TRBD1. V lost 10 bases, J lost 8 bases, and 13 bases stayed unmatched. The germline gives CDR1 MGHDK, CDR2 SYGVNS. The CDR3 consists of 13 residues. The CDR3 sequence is CATTIRTGNKQYF. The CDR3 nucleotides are TGTGCCACCACAATACGGACAGGGAACAAGCAGTACTTC.

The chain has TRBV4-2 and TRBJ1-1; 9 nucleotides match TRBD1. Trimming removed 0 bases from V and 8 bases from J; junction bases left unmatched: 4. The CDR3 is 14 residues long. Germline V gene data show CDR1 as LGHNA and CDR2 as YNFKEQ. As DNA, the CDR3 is TGTGCCAGCAGCCAAGATAACAGGGGGCGAGAAGCTTTCTTT. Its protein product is CASSQDNRGREAFF.

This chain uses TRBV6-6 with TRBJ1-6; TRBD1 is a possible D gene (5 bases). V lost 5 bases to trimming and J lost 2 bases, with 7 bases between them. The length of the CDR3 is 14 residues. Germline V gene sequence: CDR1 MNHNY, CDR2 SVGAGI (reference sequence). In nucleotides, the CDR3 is TGTGCCAGCAGTGCGGGACCCTATAATTCACCCCTCCACTTT. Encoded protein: CASSAGPYNSPLHF.

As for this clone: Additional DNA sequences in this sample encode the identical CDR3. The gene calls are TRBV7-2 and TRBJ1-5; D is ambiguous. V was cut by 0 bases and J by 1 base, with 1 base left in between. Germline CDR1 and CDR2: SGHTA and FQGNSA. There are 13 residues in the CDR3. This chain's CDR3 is CASSLASNQPQHF. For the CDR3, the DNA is TGTGCCAGCAGCTTAGCAAGCAATCAGCCCCAGCATTTT.

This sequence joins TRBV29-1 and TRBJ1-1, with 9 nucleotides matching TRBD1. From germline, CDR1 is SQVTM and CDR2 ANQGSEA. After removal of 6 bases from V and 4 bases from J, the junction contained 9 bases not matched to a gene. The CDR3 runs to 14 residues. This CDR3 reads CSVQGQGVRTEAFF. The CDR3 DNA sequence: TGCAGCGTACAGGGACAGGGCGTGCGCACTGAAGCTTTCTTT.

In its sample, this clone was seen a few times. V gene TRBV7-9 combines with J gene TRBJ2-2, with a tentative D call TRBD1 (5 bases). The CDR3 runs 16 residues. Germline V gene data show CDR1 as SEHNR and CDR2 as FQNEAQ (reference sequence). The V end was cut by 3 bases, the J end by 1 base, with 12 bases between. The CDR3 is CASSFVLQGNTGELFF. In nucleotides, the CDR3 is TGTGCCAGCAGCTTTGTTCTTCAGGGGAACACCGGGGAGCTGTTTTTT. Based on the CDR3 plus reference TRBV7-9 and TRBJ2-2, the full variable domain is DTGVSQNPRHKITKRGQNVTFRCDPISEHNRLYWYRQTLGQGPEFLTYFQNEAQLEKSRLLSDRFSAERPKGSFSTLEIQRTEQGDSAMYLCASSFVLQGNTGELFFGEGSRLTVL.